This T cell receptor (beta chain) was documented in a study of blood T cells in healthy people across ages. The use of a sample-barcoded 5' primer and a J-beta primer mix characterized a second PCR of 7 to 11 cycles. Each CDR3 protein gets one entry after TCRdb re-called the 5' RACE reads with MiXCR. The table lists some 1.5 million distinct CDR3 sequences, roughly two fifths of them singletons. The V segment lost 5 bases and the J segment 1 base; nucleotides outside the gene matches: 7. The germline gives CDR1 LNHDA, CDR2 SQIVND (reference sequence). The CDR3 sequence is 16 residues long. The TCR sequence derives from a woman aged 18-29 years in good health. This rearrangement joins TRBV19 to TRBJ1-1; 10 bases map to TRBD1. The material sequenced was blood. The CDR3 nucleotides are TGTGCCAGTAGTCTCGGGACAGGGGTATGGAACACTGAAGCTTTCTTT. As protein: CASSLGTGVWNTEAFF. The whole variable domain, filled in from reference TRBV19 and TRBJ1-1, reads DGGITQSPKYLFRKEGQNVTLSCEQNLNHDAMYWYRQDPGQGLRLIYYSQIVNDFQKGDIAEGYSVSREKKESFPLTVTSAQKNPTAFYLCASSLGTGVWNTEAFFGQGTRLTVV.